What follows are 18 T cell receptor beta chains derived from one specimen sequenced in a study of shared clonotypes between healthy human individuals. Using immunoSEQ multiplex PCR, the repertoire was profiled, and TCRdb retains in-frame clones only, with some absent. The sample yields 90,000 to 120,000 clones, about 71% seen once. Sample: memory CD8+ T cells sorted from blood. As to subset: CD45RO+ cells pooled with CCR7-negative TemRA cells. The receptors here all came from a young woman in good health.

The chain uses TRBV7-8 and TRBJ2-7; D is perhaps TRBD1 or TRBD2 (5 bases each). CDR1 and CDR2 (germline): SGHVS, FQNEAQ. The CDR3 has 14 residues. Trimming left V 3 bases short and J 2 bases short, with 11 bases between. The DNA for the CDR3 is TGTGCCAGCAGCTTTGGGGGAAGGACCTACGAGCAGTACTTC. As protein: CASSFGGRTYEQYF.

This sequence joins TRBV30 and TRBJ2-5; D might be TRBD2 (6 bases). The DNA end favors TRBJ2-7, so the J call may be wrong. The CDR3 consists of 12 residues. Germline-derived CDR1 and CDR2 are GTSNPN and SVGIG (reference sequence). The CDR3 DNA reads TGTGCCTGGAGAAGGGACTTCTACGAGCAGTACTTC. Translating gives CAWRRDFYEQYF.

The chain is built from TRBV7-8 and TRBJ2-3; TRBD2 aligns across 10 bases. Germline V gene lookup returns CDR1 SGHVS and CDR2 FQNEAQ. V lost 1 base and J lost 1; bases outside the gene matches: 11. The CDR3 loop spans 19 amino acids. This CDR3 is CASSLVPSGSVTGTDTQYF. CDR3 coding DNA: TGTGCCAGCAGCTTAGTTCCTAGCGGGAGCGTTACCGGCACAGATACGCAGTATTTT.

There are a few counts of this clone. The DNA is omitted, as the CDR3 cannot be located on it reliably, and the CDR3 follows TCRdb's listing. The CDR3 sequence: CASSFLAGGGGEQYF. The V and J genes are TRBV27 and TRBJ2-5; TRBD1, the table's D call, lacks a check against the DNA. Germline CDR1 MNHEY, CDR2 SMNVEV (reference sequence). The CDR3 sequence runs 15 residues, both termini included.

The rearrangement links TRBV7-7 to TRBJ2-5; 12 nucleotides agree with TRBD2. Germline V gene sequence: CDR1 SSHAT, CDR2 FNYEAQ (reference sequence). The CDR3 length is 17 residues. The J segment lost 3 bases and the V segment lost 0 bases, leaving 5 bases of the junction unmatched. DNA for the CDR3: TGTGCCAGCAGCTTAGCGACTAGCGGGAGTTTCGAAGAGACCCAGTACTTC. This gives the protein CASSLATSGSFEETQYF.

A few counts support this clone. CDR3 nucleotide sequence: TGTGCCAGCAGGACGGAGAACTATGGCTACACCTTC. Its translation is CASRTENYGYTF. The V and J genes are TRBV27 and TRBJ1-2; unclear D gene. V lost 6 bases and J lost 2, with 7 bases in between. CDR1 and CDR2 from the germline V gene are MNHEY and SMNVEV (reference sequence). The CDR3 totals 12 residues.

The chain couples TRBV11-3 to TRBJ2-2; no clear D. Germline V gives CDR1 SGHNT, CDR2 YENEEA. V lost 2 bases and J 0 bases, leaving 10 bases between the germline ends. This CDR3 is built from 16 residues. The DNA for the CDR3 is TGTGCCAGCAGCTTAATGGTTGGCGCGAACACCGGGGAGCTGTTTTTT. Encoded protein: CASSLMVGANTGELFF.

This clone was seen more than once but under ten times. The chain recombines TRBV28 with TRBJ2-1; a possible D gene is TRBD1 (6 bases). Germline-derived CDR1 and CDR2 are MDHEN and SYDVKM. Trimming stripped 6 bases from V and 2 bases from J, with 14 bases between. This CDR3 contains 15 residues. In nucleotides, the CDR3 is TGTGCCAGCAGCCTCAGGGGTGAACCCTACAATGAGCAGTTCTTC. This sequence encodes CASSLRGEPYNEQFF.

The rearrangement links TRBV5-8 to TRBJ1-4; 9 bases are shared with TRBD1. J gave up 5 bases and V 8 bases, and 4 bases lay outside the gene matches. The CDR3 spans 13 residues. Germline assignment: CDR1 SGHTS and CDR2 YDEGEE. The CDR3 reads CARIGQGNEKLFF. The CDR3 DNA reads as TGTGCCAGGATAGGACAGGGGAATGAAAAACTGTTTTTT.

The V gene is TRBV9, the J gene TRBJ2-2; D possibly corresponds to TRBD2 (6 bases). The CDR3 spans 14 residues. Looked up from germline, CDR1 is SGDLS and CDR2 is YYNGEE. Between the trimmed V and J ends, which lost 3 bases and 6 bases, there was a span of 12 bases. As DNA, the CDR3 is TGTGCCAGCAGCGGGATAGGAGGGGCCGGGGAGCTGTTTTTT. The encoded protein is CASSGIGGAGELFF.

This chain uses TRBV7-9 with TRBJ2-1; D is ambiguous. Germline-derived CDR1 and CDR2 are SEHNR and FQNEAQ (reference sequence). V was pared by 1 base and J by 7 bases, with 14 bases between. The CDR3 loop spans 15 amino acids. CDR3 DNA: TGTGCCAGCAGCTTAGTCCAATTTTGGTGGAATGAGCAGTTCTTC. It codes for CASSLVQFWWNEQFF.

The J gene is TRBJ2-2, the V gene TRBV7-9; unclear D gene. The germline CDR1 and CDR2 sequences are SEHNR and FQNEAQ (reference sequence). Trimming shortened V by 7 bases and J by 1 base, and 7 bases separated the two germline ends. The CDR3 extends over 13 amino acids. The CDR3 DNA sequence: TGTGCCAGCAAGTCGGAGAACACCGGGGAGCTGTTTTTT. As protein: CASKSENTGELFF.

The chain joins TRBV18 to TRBJ2-7; D is ambiguous. With 2 bases removed from V and 0 bases from J, the gap between germline ends came to 14 bases. The CDR3 runs 16 residues. Germline V gene sequence: CDR1 KGHSH, CDR2 LQKENI. The DNA of the CDR3 is TGTGCCAGCTCACCAAGAGTATTCCTCAGCTCCTACGAGCAGTACTTC. This codes for CASSPRVFLSSYEQYF.

Of note for this clone: One junction end disagrees with the germline gene, perhaps due to a read error. This rearrangement joins TRBV6-4 to TRBJ2-3; 14 positions agree with TRBD2. Germline CDR1 is MRHNA and CDR2 is SNTAGT. The length of the CDR3 is 16 residues. The CDR3 region has the DNA TGTGCCACCAGTAACCCGGGACTAGCGGGAGTGGATACGCAGTATTTT. The encoded protein is CATSNPGLAGVDTQYF.

Many counts were recorded for this clone. This rearrangement joins TRBV25-1 to TRBJ2-6; D tentatively reads TRBD1 or TRBD2 (5 bases each). The CDR3 sequence is 15 residues long. The ends were cut back, 4 bases at V and 2 bases at J, with 9 bases in the middle. Germline V CDR1 and CDR2: MGHDK, SYGVNS. DNA for the CDR3: TGTGCCAGCAGTGCAGAGGGGCCTGGGGCCAACGTCCTGACTTTC. Protein product: CASSAEGPGANVLTF.

V and J are TRBV28 and TRBJ1-5; 10 nucleotides match TRBD1. The V segment lost 8 bases and the J segment 5 bases; nucleotides outside the gene matches: 15. Per the germline V gene, CDR1 is MDHEN and CDR2 is SYDVKM. The CDR3 has 17 amino acids. The DNA for the CDR3 is TGTGCCAGCCTACAAACCGGGACAGGGGTTTTAGATCAGCCCCAGCATTTT. Protein product: CASLQTGTGVLDQPQHF.

Only one count was recorded for this clone. The rearrangement links TRBV7-2 to TRBJ1-1; weak D call: TRBD1 (5 bases). This CDR3 comprises 15 residues. V lost 2 bases and J 2 bases, leaving 12 bases between the germline ends. Germline CDR1 and CDR2: SGHTA and FQGNSA. This chain's CDR3 is CASSLLSGPNTEAFF. CDR3 nucleotide sequence: TGTGCCAGCAGCTTACTGTCAGGGCCTAACACTGAAGCTTTCTTT.

DNA for the CDR3: TGCGCCAGCAGCCCAAGGGGACTAGCGGACTACGAGCAGTACTTC. Translated, it gives CASSPRGLADYEQYF. The chain is built from TRBV5-1 and TRBJ2-7; 11 bases match TRBD2. Germline V gene sequence: CDR1 SGHRS, CDR2 YFSETQ. Trimming took 4 bases from V and 3 from J; bases not matched to a gene: 6. The CDR3 contains 15 residues.